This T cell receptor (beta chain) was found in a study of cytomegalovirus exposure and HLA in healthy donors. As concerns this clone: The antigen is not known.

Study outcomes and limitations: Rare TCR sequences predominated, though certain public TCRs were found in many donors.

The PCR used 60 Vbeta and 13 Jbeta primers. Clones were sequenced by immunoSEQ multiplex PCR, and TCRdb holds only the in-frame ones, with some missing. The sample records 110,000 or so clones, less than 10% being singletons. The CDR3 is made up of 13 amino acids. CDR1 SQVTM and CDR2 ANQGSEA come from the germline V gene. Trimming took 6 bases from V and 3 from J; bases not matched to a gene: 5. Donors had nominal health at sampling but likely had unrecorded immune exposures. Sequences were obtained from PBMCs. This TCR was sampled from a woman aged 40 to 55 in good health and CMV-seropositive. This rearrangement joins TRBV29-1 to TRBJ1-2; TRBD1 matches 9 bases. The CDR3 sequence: CSVTRQGDYGYTF. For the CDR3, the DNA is TGCAGCGTGACCCGACAGGGGGACTATGGCTACACCTTC. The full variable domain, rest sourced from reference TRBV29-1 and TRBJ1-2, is SAVISQKPSRDICQRGTSLTIQCQVDSQVTMMFWYRQQPGQSLTLIATANQGSEATYESGFVIDKFPISRPNLTFSTLTVSNMSPEDSSIYLCSVTRQGDYGYTFGSGTRLTVV.